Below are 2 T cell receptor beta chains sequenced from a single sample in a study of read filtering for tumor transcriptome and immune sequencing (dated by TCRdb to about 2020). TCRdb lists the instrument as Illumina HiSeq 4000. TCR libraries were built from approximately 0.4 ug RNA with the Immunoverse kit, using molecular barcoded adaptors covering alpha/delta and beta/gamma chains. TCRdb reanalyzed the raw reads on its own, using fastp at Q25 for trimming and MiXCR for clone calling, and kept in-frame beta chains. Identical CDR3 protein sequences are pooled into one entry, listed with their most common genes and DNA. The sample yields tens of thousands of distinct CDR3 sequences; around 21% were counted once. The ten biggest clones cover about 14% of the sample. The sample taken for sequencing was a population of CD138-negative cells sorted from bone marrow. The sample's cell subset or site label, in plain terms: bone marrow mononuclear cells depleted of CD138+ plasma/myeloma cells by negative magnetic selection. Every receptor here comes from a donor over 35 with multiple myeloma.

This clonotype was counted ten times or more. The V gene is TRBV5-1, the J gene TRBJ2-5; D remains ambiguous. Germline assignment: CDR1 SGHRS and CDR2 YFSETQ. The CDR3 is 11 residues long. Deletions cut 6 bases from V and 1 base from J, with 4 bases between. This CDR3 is CASTLQETQYF. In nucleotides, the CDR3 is TGCGCCAGCACCCTCCAAGAGACCCAGTACTTC.

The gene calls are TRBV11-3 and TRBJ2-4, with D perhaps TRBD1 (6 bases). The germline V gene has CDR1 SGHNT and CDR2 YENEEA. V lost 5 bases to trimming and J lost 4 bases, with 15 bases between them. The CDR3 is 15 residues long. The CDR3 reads CASSTTGKMKNIQYF. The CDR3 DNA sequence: TGTGCCAGCAGCACCACAGGGAAGATGAAAAACATTCAGTACTTC.